The 25 T cell receptor beta chains reported below all come from one sample, sequenced in a study of cytomegalovirus exposure and HLA in healthy donors. Vbeta (60) and Jbeta (13) primers were used in the PCR. TCRdb's copy holds only in-frame clones and misses some; the assay was immunoSEQ multiplex PCR. Of about 190,000 clones detected, over 70% appear once; the ten largest clones hold around 3.3%. Sequencing was performed on PBMCs. The receptors stem from a young woman in good health and CMV-seropositive.

This chain joins TRBV27 and TRBJ2-2; a possible D gene is TRBD2 (6 bases). Germline loops: CDR1 MNHEY, CDR2 SMNVEV (reference sequence). Trimming stripped 5 bases from V and 4 bases from J, with 14 bases between. The CDR3 has 15 residues. The CDR3: CASSPSRRGTGELFF. The DNA of the CDR3 is TGTGCCAGCAGTCCCAGCAGGCGGGGCACCGGGGAGCTGTTTTTT.

V gene TRBV11-1 combines with J gene TRBJ2-2; no clear D. Germline V CDR1 and CDR2: SGHAT, FQDESV (reference sequence). The CDR3 is 13 amino acids. Trimming removed 1 base from V and 4 bases from J, with 4 bases in between. Written as DNA, the CDR3 is TGTGCCAGCAGCTTAGGGCCCACCGGGGAGCTGTTTTTT. It codes for CASSLGPTGELFF.

In regard to this clone: Lacking the conserved final phenylalanine or tryptophan, this CDR3 likely reflects a read error. The chain links TRBV6-1 to TRBJ2-7; no definite D call. The CDR3 spans 13 residues. Germline CDR1 is MNHNS and CDR2 is SASEGT. Trimming took 2 bases from V and 3 from J, leaving 8 bases between them. DNA of the CDR3: TGTGCCAGCAGTGAAAGCGTCTTCTACGAGCAGTACTAC. This sequence encodes CASSESVFYEQYY.

The chain is built from TRBV4-2 and TRBJ1-1; D is uncertain. Trimming removed 0 bases at V and 1 base at J, with 9 bases between. The CDR3 extends over 15 amino acids. In germline, CDR1 is LGHNA, CDR2 YNFKEQ. CDR3 residues: CASSQDEEKNTEAFF. CDR3 sequence (DNA): TGTGCCAGCAGCCAAGATGAGGAGAAGAACACTGAAGCTTTCTTT.

The chain combines TRBV28 with TRBJ1-2, with D uncertain. This CDR3 region has 12 residues. Germline V gene data show CDR1 as MDHEN and CDR2 as SYDVKM. V was trimmed by 5 bases and J by 4 bases, leaving 8 bases between them. The CDR3 DNA sequence: TGTGCCAGCAGTCGTATCGTCTATGGCTACACCTTC. It codes for CASSRIVYGYTF.

The J gene is TRBJ1-5, the V gene TRBV5-8; unclear D gene. V lost 6 bases and J 9 bases, leaving 16 bases between the germline ends. The V gene's germline CDR1 is SGHTS and CDR2 YDEGEE. This CDR3 spans 13 amino acids. The CDR3 DNA is TGTGCCAGCAACCTTGGCCCCACTAGGCCCCAGCATTTT. Protein sequence: CASNLGPTRPQHF.

The chain uses TRBV7-6 and TRBJ2-3; D not resolved. Germline V gene lookup returns CDR1 SGHVS and CDR2 FNYEAQ. This CDR3 contains 15 residues. The V end lost 1 base, the J end lost 0 bases, and 8 bases lay between the germline ends. The CDR3 coding sequence is TGTGCCAGCAGCTTAGAAGCGCCTAGCACAGATACGCAGTATTTT. Translation gives CASSLEAPSTDTQYF.

This clone occurred once. The chain is built from TRBV10-1 and TRBJ2-7; a possible D gene is TRBD1 (6 bases). Germline loops: CDR1 WNHNN, CDR2 SYGVQD (reference sequence). There are 13 residues in the CDR3. Trimming cost V 0 bases and J 6 bases, with 9 bases left between them. The DNA for the CDR3 is TGCGCCAGCAGTGAGTCGGGCAGGGGCGAGCAGTACTTC. Protein product: CASSESGRGEQYF.

The rearrangement links TRBV21-1 to TRBJ2-1; the D call TRBD1 from the table was never checked on the DNA. TRBV21-1 is marked as a pseudogene. The CDR3 contains 12 residues. The CDR3 DNA is TGTGCCAGCACAGGGGTCTACAATGAGCAGTTCTTC. Encoded protein: CASTGVYNEQFF.

This clone was counted a few times. V is TRBV10-3 and J is TRBJ1-2, with 8 positions matching TRBD1. Per germline, CDR1 ENHRY and CDR2 SYGVKD. This CDR3 has 13 residues. Trimming removed 6 bases from V and 8 bases from J; junction bases left unmatched: 8. The CDR3: CAIRTQGADGYTF. The CDR3 DNA follows: TGTGCCATCAGGACTCAGGGGGCGGACGGCTACACCTTC.

CDR3 nucleotide sequence: TGTGCCAGCACTGGCAGCGTATTCTATGGCTACACCTTC. It codes for CASTGSVFYGYTF. This sequence joins TRBV2 and TRBJ1-2; no firm D call. V lost 7 bases and J lost 4, with 13 bases in between. From germline, CDR1 is SNHLY and CDR2 FYNNEI. The CDR3 contains 13 residues.

V is TRBV7-2 and J is TRBJ1-1, with 7 bases lining up with TRBD1. The CDR3 loop spans 15 amino acids. Trimming at V came to 4 bases and at J to 0 bases, leaving 5 bases not matched to a gene. The germline gives CDR1 SGHTA, CDR2 FQGNSA. CDR3: CASSWVGQLNTEAFF. The CDR3 region has the DNA TGTGCCAGCAGCTGGGTGGGACAGTTGAACACTGAAGCTTTCTTT.

The rearrangement joins TRBV10-1 to TRBJ2-7; 8 bases match TRBD2. The ends lost 4 bases at V and 4 bases at J; junction bases unmatched: 12. The CDR3 spans 16 residues. Per germline, CDR1 WNHNN and CDR2 SYGVQD (reference sequence). The CDR3 DNA follows: TGCGCCAGCAGTGGCGGAGTAGCGGGAAACACATACGAGCAGTACTTC. Translation: CASSGGVAGNTYEQYF.

This clone was seen a few times. V gene TRBV2 combines with J gene TRBJ2-7; 8 nucleotides line up with TRBD1. This CDR3 region has 16 residues. Germline V gene sequence: CDR1 SNHLY, CDR2 FYNNEI. Trimming cost V 6 bases and J 2 bases; bases outside gene matches: 12. The CDR3 DNA sequence: TGTGCCAGCAGAGCCCCCGGGACAGGACAACCCTACGAGCAGTACTTC. This translates into CASRAPGTGQPYEQYF.

This clone was counted only a few times. The chain joins TRBV5-4 to TRBJ2-1; 11 nucleotides agree with TRBD2. Germline loops: CDR1 SGHNT, CDR2 YYREEE (reference sequence). CDR3 length: 15 amino acids. V shed 2 bases and J 4 bases; nucleotides not matched to a gene: 2. CDR3 sequence: CASSFGTSGYNEQFF. CDR3 DNA sequence: TGTGCCAGCAGCTTCGGGACTAGCGGATACAATGAGCAGTTCTTC.

The rearrangement joins TRBV19 to TRBJ2-1; TRBD1 might be the D (6 bases). V gave up 4 bases and J gave up 5 bases, with 12 bases separating them. The germline V gene encodes CDR1 LNHDA and CDR2 SQIVND (reference sequence). CDR3 length: 14 amino acids. The CDR3 bases are TGTGCCAGTAGTACCAGACAGGTACACAATGAGCAGTTCTTC. The encoded protein is CASSTRQVHNEQFF.

CDR3 in amino acids: CASSLPSYEQYF. The CDR3 DNA is TGTGCCAGCAGCTTACCATCCTACGAGCAGTACTTC. This sequence joins TRBV7-9 and TRBJ2-7, with D hard to call. Per germline, CDR1 SEHNR and CDR2 FQNEAQ (reference sequence). The CDR3 extends over 12 amino acids. The V and J ends lost 2 bases and 1 base respectively, with 3 bases between them.

The chain employs TRBV7-2 and TRBJ2-7; 12 nucleotides match TRBD2. This CDR3 has 15 residues. The ends lost 5 bases at V and 3 bases at J; junction bases unmatched: 5. Per the germline V gene, CDR1 is SGHTA and CDR2 is FQGNSA. Here the CDR3 DNA reads TGTGCCAGCAGCCCGCTAGCGGGAGGGGGCTACGAGCAGTACTTC. Encoded protein: CASSPLAGGGYEQYF.

This chain joins TRBV15 and TRBJ1-5; a weak D match, TRBD1 (5 bases). Germline-derived CDR1 and CDR2 are LNHNV and YYDKDF (reference sequence). This CDR3 has 17 amino acids. The V end was cut by 1 base, the J end by 1 base, with 14 bases between. The CDR3 nucleotides read TGTGCCACCAGCAGAGGAGACAGAGGTGAAAGCAATCAGCCCCAGCATTTT. Translated, it gives CATSRGDRGESNQPQHF. Filled out from reference TRBV15 and TRBJ1-5, the complete variable domain reads DAMVIQNPRYQVTQFGKPVTLSCSQTLNHNVMYWYQQKSSQAPKLLFHYYDKDFNNEADTPDNFQSRRPNTSFCFLDIRSPGLGDTAMYLCATSRGDRGESNQPQHFGDGTRLSIL.

V and J are TRBV5-8 and TRBJ1-1; 12 nucleotides align to TRBD1. Losses at the gene ends were 4 bases for V and 1 base for J; bases not matched to a gene: 8. The germline CDR1 and CDR2 sequences are SGHTS and YDEGEE. CDR3 size: 17 residues. As DNA, the CDR3 is TGTGCCAGCAGCGCGGGACAGGGGGCCCGGCCGAACACTGAAGCTTTCTTT. Translated: CASSAGQGARPNTEAFF.

The sample holds one count of this clone. V gene TRBV5-6 combines with J gene TRBJ2-7; unclear D gene. CDR1 and CDR2 from the germline V gene are SGHDT and YYEEEE. There are 14 residues in the CDR3. With 4 bases removed from V and 6 bases from J, the gap between germline ends came to 17 bases. The CDR3 DNA sequence: TGTGCCAGCAGCCCGAGCGCGGCGGCGCCCGAGCAGTACTTC. Translation: CASSPSAAAPEQYF.

V is TRBV11-2 and J is TRBJ2-2; 7 nucleotides align to TRBD1. The junction had 6 bases not matched to a gene; V was cut back by 8 bases and J by 0 bases. The germline gives CDR1 SGHAT, CDR2 FQNNGV. The CDR3 is 15 amino acids. CDR3 nucleotides: TGTGCCAGCCGCTACAGGGGTTCGAACACCGGGGAGCTGTTTTTT. It is translated as CASRYRGSNTGELFF.

The CDR3, as DNA: TGTGCCAGCAGTTTCGGACTAGCGGGCTATAGCTCCTACGAGCAGTACTTC. Encoded protein: CASSFGLAGYSSYEQYF. The rearrangement links TRBV28 to TRBJ2-7, with 11 positions matching TRBD2. CDR1 is MDHEN, CDR2 SYDVKM, per germline. The CDR3 extends over 17 amino acids. Trimming at V came to 3 bases and at J to 0 bases, leaving 7 bases not matched to a gene.

This clone appeared a few times. The chain recombines TRBV9 with TRBJ2-1; 9 bases match TRBD2. Germline CDR1 reads SGDLS; CDR2 reads YYNGEE. This CDR3 contains 16 residues. V lost 0 bases and J lost 0; bases outside the gene matches: 1. As DNA, the CDR3 is TGTGCCAGCAGCGTAGGCGGGAGGGTCTCCTACAATGAGCAGTTCTTC. It is translated as CASSVGGRVSYNEQFF.

The chain combines TRBV27 with TRBJ2-7; 7 bases match TRBD1. The J segment lost 5 bases and the V segment lost 6 bases, leaving 10 bases of the junction unmatched. This CDR3 is built from 14 residues. Germline loops: CDR1 MNHEY, CDR2 SMNVEV (reference sequence). The CDR3 DNA follows: TGTGCCAGCAGGCCTGACAGGGTACAAGACGAGCAGTACTTC. Its protein product is CASRPDRVQDEQYF.